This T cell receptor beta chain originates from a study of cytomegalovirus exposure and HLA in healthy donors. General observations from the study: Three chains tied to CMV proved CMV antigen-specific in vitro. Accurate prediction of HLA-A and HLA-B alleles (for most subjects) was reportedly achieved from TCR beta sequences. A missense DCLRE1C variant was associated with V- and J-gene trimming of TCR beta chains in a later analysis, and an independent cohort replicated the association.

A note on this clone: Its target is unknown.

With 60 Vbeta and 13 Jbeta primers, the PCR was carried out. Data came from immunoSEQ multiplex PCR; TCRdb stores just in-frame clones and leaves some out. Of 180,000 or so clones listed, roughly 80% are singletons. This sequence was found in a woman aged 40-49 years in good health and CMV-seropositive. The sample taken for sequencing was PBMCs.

The CDR3, as DNA: TGTGCCACCAACGGGGGATTTGGCAATCAGCCCCAGCATTTT. Translated, it gives CATNGGFGNQPQHF. This chain uses TRBV19 with TRBJ1-5, with D possibly TRBD1 on 5 matching bases. Trimming took 10 bases from V and 2 from J, leaving 15 bases between them. In germline, CDR1 is LNHDA, CDR2 SQIVND (reference sequence). The CDR3 has 14 residues.